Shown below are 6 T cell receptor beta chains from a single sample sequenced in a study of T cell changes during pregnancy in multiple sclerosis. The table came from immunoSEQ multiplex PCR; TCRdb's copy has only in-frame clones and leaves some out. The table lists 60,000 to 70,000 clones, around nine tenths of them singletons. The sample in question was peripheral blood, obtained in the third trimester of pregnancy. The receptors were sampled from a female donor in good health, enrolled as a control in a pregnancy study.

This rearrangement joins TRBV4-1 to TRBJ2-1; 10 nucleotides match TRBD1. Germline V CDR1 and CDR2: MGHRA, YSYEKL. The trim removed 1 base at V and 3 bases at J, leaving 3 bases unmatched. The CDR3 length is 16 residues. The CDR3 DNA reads TGCGCCAGCAGCCAAGGGACAGGGGGATTCTACAATGAGCAGTTCTTC. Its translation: CASSQGTGGFYNEQFF.

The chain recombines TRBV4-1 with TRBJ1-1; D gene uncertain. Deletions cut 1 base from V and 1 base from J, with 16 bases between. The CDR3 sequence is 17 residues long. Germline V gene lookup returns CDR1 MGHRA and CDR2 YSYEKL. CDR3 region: CASSQGGWVNANTEAFF. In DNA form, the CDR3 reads TGCGCCAGCAGCCAAGGAGGTTGGGTGAATGCGAACACTGAAGCTTTCTTT.

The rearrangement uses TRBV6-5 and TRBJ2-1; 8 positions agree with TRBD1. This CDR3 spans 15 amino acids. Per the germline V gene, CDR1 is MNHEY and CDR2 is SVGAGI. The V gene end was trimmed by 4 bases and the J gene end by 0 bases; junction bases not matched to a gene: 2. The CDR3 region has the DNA TGTGCCAGCAGTTTCGACAGGGGCTCCTACAATGAGCAGTTCTTC. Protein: CASSFDRGSYNEQFF.

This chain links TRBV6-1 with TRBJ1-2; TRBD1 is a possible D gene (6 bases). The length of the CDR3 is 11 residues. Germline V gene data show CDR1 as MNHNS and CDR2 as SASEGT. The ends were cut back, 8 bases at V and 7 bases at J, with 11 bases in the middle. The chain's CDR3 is CASQQGRGYTF. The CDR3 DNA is TGTGCCAGCCAACAGGGACGTGGCTACACCTTC.

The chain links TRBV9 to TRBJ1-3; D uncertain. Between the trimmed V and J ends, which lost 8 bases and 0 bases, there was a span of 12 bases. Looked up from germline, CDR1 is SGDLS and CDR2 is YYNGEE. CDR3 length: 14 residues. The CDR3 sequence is CASGGSSSGNTIYF. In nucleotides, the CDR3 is TGTGCCAGTGGCGGGTCCTCCTCTGGAAACACCATATATTTT.

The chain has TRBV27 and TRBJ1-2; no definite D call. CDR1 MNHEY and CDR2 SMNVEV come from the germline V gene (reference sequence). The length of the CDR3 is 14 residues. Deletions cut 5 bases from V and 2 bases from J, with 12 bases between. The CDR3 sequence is CASSPRGGNYGYTF. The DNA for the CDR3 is TGTGCCAGCAGTCCCCGGGGAGGGAACTATGGCTACACCTTC.